The rows below give T cell receptor beta chains drawn from one sample of a study of blood T cell repertoires in COVID-19. Generated by immunoSEQ multiplex PCR, the TCRdb table keeps only in-frame clones and is missing some. The table lists 40,000 to 55,000 clones, roughly three quarters of them singletons. Sequenced sample: peripheral blood. The origin of the receptors is a man between 65 and 80 years old with acute or convalescent COVID-19. Both conserved end residues are part of each CDR3. Fields, in order: J gene, D gene, V gene, clone size, CDR3 DNA, CDR3 protein. A D gene is named only where the DNA matches it firmly. Clone size is given for some rows only: seen once, a few or many times, or a class if the clone is expanded.

J: TRBJ1-1
D: .
V: TRBV6-6
size: .
DNA: TGTGCCAGCACTGGGGACCGGACGCGGGGCACTGAAGCTTTCTTT
CDR3: CASTGDRTRGTEAFF

J: TRBJ1-1
D: TRBD1
V: TRBV7-9
size: .
DNA: TGTGCCAGCAGCTTGGGACAGAGAATAAACACTGAAGCTTTCTTT
CDR3: CASSLGQRINTEAFF

J: TRBJ2-7
D: TRBD1
V: TRBV11-2
size: .
DNA: TGTGCCAGCAGTTCACGTAACAGGGGTGGTCACGAGCAGTACTTC
CDR3: CASSSRNRGGHEQYF

J: TRBJ1-3
D: .
V: TRBV18
size: .
DNA: TGTGCCAGCACTAATGGCCTGTCCAGCCCTGGAAACACCATATATTTT
CDR3: CASTNGLSSPGNTIYF

J: TRBJ2-7
D: .
V: TRBV9
size: .
DNA: TGTGCCAGCAGCACCCAAGCGTGGGACACTGAAAATTACGAGCAGTACTTC
CDR3: CASSTQAWDTENYEQYF

J: TRBJ2-7
D: .
V: TRBV27
size: .
DNA: TGTGCCAGCAGGCAGCGCATCGCGGGCTACGAGCAGTACTTC
CDR3: CASRQRIAGYEQYF

J: TRBJ1-1
D: .
V: TRBV9
size: .
DNA: TGTGCCAGCAGCGTAGACCCAGACACTGAAGCTTTCTTT
CDR3: CASSVDPDTEAFF

J: TRBJ2-7
D: .
V: TRBV5-8
size: .
DNA: TGTGCCAGCAGCTTTATACAGGGTTCTCGGGAGCAGTACTTC
CDR3: CASSFIQGSREQYF

J: TRBJ2-7
D: .
V: TRBV14
size: .
DNA: TGTGCCAGCAGCCAAGATCATTCTTATAGTCGGTCATACGAGCAGTACTTC
CDR3: CASSQDHSYSRSYEQYF

J: TRBJ2-2
D: .
V: TRBV6-2/TRBV6-3
size: once
DNA: TGTGCCAGCAGTTACCTAAGTAGCTCCGGGGAGCTGTTTTTT
CDR3: CASSYLSSSGELFF

J: TRBJ2-3
D: .
V: TRBV6-1
size: .
DNA: TGTGCCAGCAGTGAAGTATCGGGGATTAGCACAGATACGCAGTATTTT
CDR3: CASSEVSGISTDTQYF

J: TRBJ1-4
D: TRBD1
V: TRBV7-6
size: .
DNA: TGTGCCAGCAGCTTAGGTACAGGGGGGTCGAATGAAAAACTGTTTTTT
CDR3: CASSLGTGGSNEKLFF

J: TRBJ2-7
D: .
V: TRBV30
size: .
DNA: TGTGCCTGGAGTTGGGCAGGGTCCTACGAGCAGTACTTC
CDR3: CAWSWAGSYEQYF

J: TRBJ2-3
D: TRBD2
V: TRBV18
size: .
DNA: TGTGCCAGCTCGACTAGCGGGGGCCCAGATACGCAGTATTTT
CDR3: CASSTSGGPDTQYF

J: TRBJ1-2
D: .
V: TRBV29-1
size: .
DNA: TGCAGCGTTGGAACAGGACCAAGCTACACCTTC
CDR3: CSVGTGPSYTF

J: TRBJ2-7
D: .
V: TRBV5-1
size: .
DNA: TGCGCCAGCAGCGATCCACAGGGCACTACATACGAGCAGTACTTC
CDR3: CASSDPQGTTYEQYF

J: TRBJ2-7
D: .
V: TRBV3-1/TRBV3-2
size: .
DNA: TGTGCCAGCAGCCAAGGCTTACAGACTAAAACATACGAGCAGTACTTC
CDR3: CASSQGLQTKTYEQYF

J: TRBJ2-5
D: .
V: TRBV4-1
size: .
DNA: TGCGCCAGCAGCCTTCCTAGGCAGAAACAAGAGACCCAGTACTTC
CDR3: CASSLPRQKQETQYF

J: TRBJ1-2
D: TRBD1
V: TRBV4-3
size: .
DNA: TGCGCCAGCAGCCGGGAGAATCAGGGGGGTTATCATGGCTACACCTTC
CDR3: CASSRENQGGYHGYTF

J: TRBJ1-2
D: .
V: TRBV28
size: .
DNA: TGTGCCAGCAGTTTGACAGGACTAGCTAACTATGGCTACACCTTC
CDR3: CASSLTGLANYGYTF

J: TRBJ1-5
D: .
V: TRBV5-5
size: .
DNA: TGTGCCAGCAGCATTGGACAGAATAGCAATCAGCCCCAGCATTTT
CDR3: CASSIGQNSNQPQHF

J: TRBJ2-6
D: .
V: TRBV29-1
size: .
DNA: TGCAGCGCCTCCACCCCGAGGAGCCCCTCTGGGGCCAACGTCCTGACTTTC
CDR3: CSASTPRSPSGANVLTF

J: TRBJ1-5
D: .
V: TRBV27
size: .
DNA: TGTGCCAGCAGTTTAGCAGGGAATCAGCCCCAGCATTTT
CDR3: CASSLAGNQPQHF

J: TRBJ1-4
D: TRBD1
V: TRBV7-8
size: .
DNA: TGTGCCAGCAGCCCACCCGGGACAGTTAAACTGTTTTTT
CDR3: CASSPPGTVKLFF

J: TRBJ1-1
D: .
V: TRBV28
size: few
DNA: TGTGCCAGCACAGGACAGCTTGAAGCTTTCTTT
CDR3: CASTGQLEAFF

J: TRBJ2-7
D: .
V: TRBV7-9
size: .
DNA: TGTGCCAGCAGCTTAGAGCGGGACAAGCAGTACTTC
CDR3: CASSLERDKQYF

J: TRBJ1-1
D: .
V: TRBV29-1
size: .
DNA: TGCAGCGTTGTCGGCGGGAACACTGAAGCTTTCTTT
CDR3: CSVVGGNTEAFF

J: TRBJ1-4
D: .
V: TRBV7-2
size: .
DNA: TGTGCCAGCAGCTTAGGACAGGCCCATAATGAAAAACTGTTTTTT
CDR3: CASSLGQAHNEKLFF

J: TRBJ1-5
D: TRBD1
V: TRBV19
size: .
DNA: TGTGCCAGTAGTAGAGACAGGGCGGAAGGCAATCAGCCCCAGCATTTT
CDR3: CASSRDRAEGNQPQHF

J: TRBJ1-2
D: .
V: TRBV5-4
size: .
DNA: TGTGCCAGCAGCTTGGACAGTAACTATGGCTACACCTTC
CDR3: CASSLDSNYGYTF

J: TRBJ1-4
D: TRBD1
V: TRBV6-6
size: few
DNA: TGTGCCAGCAGAGGACAGGTTGGCGAAAAACTGTTTTTT
CDR3: CASRGQVGEKLFF

J: TRBJ1-3
D: TRBD1
V: TRBV4-2
size: few
DNA: TGTGCCAGCAGCCAAGAAGGAGGGACAGAGGGCCGCTCTGGAAACACCATATATTTT
CDR3: CASSQEGGTEGRSGNTIYF

J: TRBJ1-2
D: TRBD1
V: TRBV6-2/TRBV6-3
size: .
DNA: TGTGCCAGCAGTTACACGACAGGGACTGGCTACACCTTC
CDR3: CASSYTTGTGYTF

J: TRBJ2-1
D: TRBD2
V: TRBV2
size: .
DNA: TGTGCCAGCAGTCGGACTAGCGGGGGCTACAATGAGCAGTTCTTC
CDR3: CASSRTSGGYNEQFF

J: TRBJ1-2
D: .
V: TRBV5-1
size: .
DNA: TGCGCCAGCGGGAGTGCGGCAGAGGTTAACTATGGCTACACCTTC
CDR3: CASGSAAEVNYGYTF

J: TRBJ1-2
D: TRBD1
V: TRBV3-1/TRBV3-2
size: few
DNA: TGTGCCAGCAGCCAAGGCGTGGGACAGAGTAACTATGGCTACACCTTC
CDR3: CASSQGVGQSNYGYTF

J: TRBJ1-5
D: TRBD1
V: TRBV28
size: .
DNA: TGTGCCAGCAGTCGGGACAGTTCGAACCAGCCCCAGCATTTT
CDR3: CASSRDSSNQPQHF

J: TRBJ1-3
D: TRBD1
V: TRBV30
size: .
DNA: TGTGCCTGGGACAGGGACTCTGGAAACACCATATATTTT
CDR3: CAWDRDSGNTIYF

J: TRBJ2-7
D: TRBD2
V: TRBV27
size: .
DNA: TGTGCCAGCAGTTTAGGTGTGGGGGGGTCGGGGCAGTACTTC
CDR3: CASSLGVGGSGQYF

J: TRBJ2-1
D: .
V: TRBV12-3/TRBV12-4
size: .
DNA: TGTGCCAGCAGTTCACAGGTGCCTAAGCAGTTCTTC
CDR3: CASSSQVPKQFF

J: TRBJ2-7
D: .
V: TRBV4-1
size: .
DNA: TGCGCCAGCAGCCCAGACAGCGGCCTAGCCTCCTACGAGCAGTACTTC
CDR3: CASSPDSGLASYEQYF

J: TRBJ2-3
D: TRBD1
V: TRBV28
size: .
DNA: TGTGCCAGCGGACAGGCCGACACAGATACGCAGTATTTT
CDR3: CASGQADTDTQYF

J: TRBJ2-3
D: .
V: TRBV4-1
size: .
DNA: TGCGCCAGCAGCCAAGTCGGGACAGATACGCAGTATTTT
CDR3: CASSQVGTDTQYF

J: TRBJ1-2
D: .
V: TRBV3-1/TRBV3-2
size: .
DNA: TGTGCCAGCAGCCAAGATGGCGGACTAATAGGCTACACCTTC
CDR3: CASSQDGGLIGYTF

J: TRBJ2-7
D: .
V: TRBV24-1
size: .
DNA: TGTGCCACCAGCCCGACAGGCTACGAGCAGTACTTC
CDR3: CATSPTGYEQYF

J: TRBJ1-1
D: .
V: TRBV6-2/TRBV6-3
size: .
DNA: TGTGCCAGCAGTTTACAGGGTCGTACGACTGAAGCTTTCTTT
CDR3: CASSLQGRTTEAFF

J: TRBJ1-1
D: TRBD1
V: TRBV10-3
size: .
DNA: TGTGCCATCAGTTTACAGGGGGCAAACACTGAAGCTTTCTTT
CDR3: CAISLQGANTEAFF

J: TRBJ2-5
D: TRBD2
V: TRBV7-2
size: .
DNA: TGTGCCAGCAGCCTGGGACTAGCGGGGGTGGAGACCCAGTACTTC
CDR3: CASSLGLAGVETQYF

J: TRBJ1-6
D: .
V: TRBV28
size: .
DNA: TGTGCCAGCACCTCGGAGGACTATAATTCACCCCTCCACTTT
CDR3: CASTSEDYNSPLHF

J: TRBJ2-1
D: TRBD1
V: TRBV5-6
size: .
DNA: TGTGCCAGCAGCTTCAGAGGGACAGGGTACGGAAATGAGCAGTTCTTC
CDR3: CASSFRGTGYGNEQFF

J: TRBJ2-7
D: TRBD1
V: TRBV10-3
size: .
DNA: TGTGCCATCAGTGAAAGTGGTTCGGGGGACAGGGGGTTCTACGAGCAGTACTTC
CDR3: CAISESGSGDRGFYEQYF

J: TRBJ1-1
D: .
V: TRBV12-3/TRBV12-4
size: .
DNA: TGTGCCATAGCAGGGAGGGGGAACACTGAAGCTTTCTTT
CDR3: CAIAGRGNTEAFF

J: TRBJ1-2
D: TRBD1
V: TRBV5-4
size: .
DNA: TGTGCCAGCAGCTTGGCGACAGGGAGTTACTATGGCTACACCTTC
CDR3: CASSLATGSYYGYTF

J: TRBJ2-2
D: TRBD2
V: TRBV4-2
size: once
DNA: TGTGCCAGCAGCCAAGCCCTAGCGGGGGGCCCGAACACCGGGGAGCTGTTTTTT
CDR3: CASSQALAGGPNTGELFF

J: TRBJ1-1
D: .
V: TRBV5-1
size: .
DNA: TGCGCCAGCAGCCGAACAGGGAACACTGAAGCTTTCTTT
CDR3: CASSRTGNTEAFF

J: TRBJ1-3
D: .
V: TRBV5-6
size: many
DNA: TGTGCCAGCAGCAGGACAGCATTAAGGAACACCATATATTTT
CDR3: CASSRTALRNTIYF

J: TRBJ1-1
D: .
V: TRBV7-9
size: .
DNA: TGTGCGTGGGCAGACGGAATGAACACTGAAGCTTTCTTT
CDR3: CAWADGMNTEAFF

J: TRBJ1-6
D: .
V: TRBV18
size: .
DNA: TGTGCCAGCTCACTAGAGAGCTCCTATAATTCACCCCTCCACTTT
CDR3: CASSLESSYNSPLHF

J: TRBJ1-4
D: TRBD1
V: TRBV2
size: few
DNA: TGTGCCAGCAGTGAGACAGGGTCGTCTAATGAAAAACTGTTTTTT
CDR3: CASSETGSSNEKLFF

J: TRBJ2-3
D: TRBD2
V: TRBV9
size: .
DNA: TGTGCCAGCAGCGTTAGCGGGGGGGCCGCAGATACGCAGTATTTT
CDR3: CASSVSGGAADTQYF